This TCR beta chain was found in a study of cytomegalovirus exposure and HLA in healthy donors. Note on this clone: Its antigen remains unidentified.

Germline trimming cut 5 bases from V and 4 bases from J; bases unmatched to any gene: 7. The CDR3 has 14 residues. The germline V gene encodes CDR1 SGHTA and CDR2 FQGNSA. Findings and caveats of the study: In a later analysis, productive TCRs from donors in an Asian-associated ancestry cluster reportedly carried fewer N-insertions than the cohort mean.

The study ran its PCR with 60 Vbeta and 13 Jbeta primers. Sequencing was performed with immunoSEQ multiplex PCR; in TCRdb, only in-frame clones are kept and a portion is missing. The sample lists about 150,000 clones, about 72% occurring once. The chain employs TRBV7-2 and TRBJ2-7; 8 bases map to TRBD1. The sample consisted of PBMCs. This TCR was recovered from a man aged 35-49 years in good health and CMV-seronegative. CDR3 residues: CASSRPTGVYEQYF. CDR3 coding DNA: TGTGCCAGCAGCCGGCCGACAGGGGTATACGAGCAGTACTTC.